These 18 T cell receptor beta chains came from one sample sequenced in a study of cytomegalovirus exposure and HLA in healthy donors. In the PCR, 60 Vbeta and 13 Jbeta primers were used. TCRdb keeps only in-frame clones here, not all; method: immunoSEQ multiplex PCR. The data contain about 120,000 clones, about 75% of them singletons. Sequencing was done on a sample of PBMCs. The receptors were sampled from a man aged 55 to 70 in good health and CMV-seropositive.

CDR3 region: CASSLGGRAIGEQYF. Written as DNA, the CDR3 is TGTGCCAGCAGCCTGGGCGGCAGGGCGATAGGCGAGCAGTACTTC. V and J are TRBV7-6 and TRBJ2-5; perhaps TRBD1 as D (5 bases). Near its end, the DNA agrees better with TRBJ2-7, so the J call may be wrong. The CDR3 length is 15 residues. Germline CDR1 reads SGHVS; CDR2 reads FNYEAQ.

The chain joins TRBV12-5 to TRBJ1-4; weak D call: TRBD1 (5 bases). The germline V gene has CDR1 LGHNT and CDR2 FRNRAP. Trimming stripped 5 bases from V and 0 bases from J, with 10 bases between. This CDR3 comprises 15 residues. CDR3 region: CASGLGGATNEKLFF. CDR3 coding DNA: TGTGCTAGTGGTCTGGGGGGGGCAACTAATGAAAAACTGTTTTTT.

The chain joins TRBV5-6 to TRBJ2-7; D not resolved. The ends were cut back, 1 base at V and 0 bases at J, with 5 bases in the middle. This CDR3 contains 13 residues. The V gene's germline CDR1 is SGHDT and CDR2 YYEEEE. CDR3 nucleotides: TGTGCCAGCAGCTTGCCCAGCTCCTACGAGCAGTACTTC. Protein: CASSLPSSYEQYF.

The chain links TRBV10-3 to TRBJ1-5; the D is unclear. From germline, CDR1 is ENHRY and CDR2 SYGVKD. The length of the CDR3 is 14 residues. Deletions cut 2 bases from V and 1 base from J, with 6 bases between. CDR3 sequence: CAISEVQSNQPQHF. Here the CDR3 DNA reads TGTGCCATCAGTGAGGTGCAGAGCAATCAGCCCCAGCATTTT.

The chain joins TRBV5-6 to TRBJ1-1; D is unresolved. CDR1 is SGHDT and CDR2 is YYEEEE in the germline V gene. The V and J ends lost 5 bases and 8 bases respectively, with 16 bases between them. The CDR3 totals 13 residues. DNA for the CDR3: TGTGCCAGCAGTAACCGGGTCCCCCAAGAAGCTTTCTTT. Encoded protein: CASSNRVPQEAFF.

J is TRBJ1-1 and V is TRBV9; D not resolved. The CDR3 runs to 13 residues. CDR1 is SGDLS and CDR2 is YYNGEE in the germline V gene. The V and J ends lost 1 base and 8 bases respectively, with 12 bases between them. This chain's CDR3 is CASSVLYGAEAFF. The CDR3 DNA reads TGTGCCAGCAGCGTACTGTACGGAGCCGAAGCTTTCTTT.

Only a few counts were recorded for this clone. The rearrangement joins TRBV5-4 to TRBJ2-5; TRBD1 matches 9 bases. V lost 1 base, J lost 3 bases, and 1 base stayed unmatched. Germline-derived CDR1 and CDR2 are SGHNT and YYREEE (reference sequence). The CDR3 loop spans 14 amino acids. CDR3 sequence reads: CASSLWDREETQYF. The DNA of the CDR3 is TGTGCCAGCAGCTTGTGGGACAGGGAAGAGACCCAGTACTTC.

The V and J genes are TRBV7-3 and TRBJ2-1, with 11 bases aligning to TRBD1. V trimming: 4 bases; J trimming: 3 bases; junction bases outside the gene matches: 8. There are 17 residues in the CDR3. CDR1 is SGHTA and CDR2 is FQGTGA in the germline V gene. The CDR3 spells CASSSRAGTGGYNEQFF. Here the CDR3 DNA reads TGTGCCAGCAGCTCAAGGGCCGGGACAGGGGGCTACAATGAGCAGTTCTTC.

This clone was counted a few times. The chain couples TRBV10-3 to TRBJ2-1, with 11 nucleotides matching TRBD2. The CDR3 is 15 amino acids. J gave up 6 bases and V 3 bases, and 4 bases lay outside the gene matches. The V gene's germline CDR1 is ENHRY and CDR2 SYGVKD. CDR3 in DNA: TGTGCCATCAGTGAAGCCGGGACTAGCGGCAATGAGCAGTTCTTC. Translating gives CAISEAGTSGNEQFF.

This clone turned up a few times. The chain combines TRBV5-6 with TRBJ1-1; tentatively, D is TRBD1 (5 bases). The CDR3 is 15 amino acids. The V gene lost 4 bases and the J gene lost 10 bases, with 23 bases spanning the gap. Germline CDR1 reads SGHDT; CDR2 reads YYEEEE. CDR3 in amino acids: CASSTSPFSGVRAFF. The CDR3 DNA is TGTGCCAGCAGCACATCGCCCTTCTCGGGGGTGAGAGCTTTCTTT.

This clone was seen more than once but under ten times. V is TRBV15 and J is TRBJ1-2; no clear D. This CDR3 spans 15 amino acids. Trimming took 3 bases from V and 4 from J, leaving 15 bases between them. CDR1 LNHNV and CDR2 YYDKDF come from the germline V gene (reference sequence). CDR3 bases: TGTGCCACCAGCAGCGAGTCCCCGGGAGGCTATGGCTACACCTTC. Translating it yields CATSSESPGGYGYTF.

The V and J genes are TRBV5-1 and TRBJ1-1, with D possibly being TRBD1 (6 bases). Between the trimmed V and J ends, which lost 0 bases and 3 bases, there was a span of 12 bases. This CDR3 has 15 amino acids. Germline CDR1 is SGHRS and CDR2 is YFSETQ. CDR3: CASSLVGGRDTEAFF. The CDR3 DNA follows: TGCGCCAGCAGCTTGGTCGGGGGGCGCGACACTGAAGCTTTCTTT.

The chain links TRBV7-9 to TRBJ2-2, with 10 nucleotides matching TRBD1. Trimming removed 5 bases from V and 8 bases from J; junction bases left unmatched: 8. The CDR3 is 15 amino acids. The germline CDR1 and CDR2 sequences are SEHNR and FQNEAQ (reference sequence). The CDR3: CASSPWDRGSGELFF. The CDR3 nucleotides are TGTGCCAGCAGCCCGTGGGACAGGGGATCGGGGGAGCTGTTTTTT.

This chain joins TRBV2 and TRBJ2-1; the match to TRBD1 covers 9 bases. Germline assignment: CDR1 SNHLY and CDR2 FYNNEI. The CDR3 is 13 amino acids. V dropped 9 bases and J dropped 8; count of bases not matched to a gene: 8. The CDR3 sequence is CASSDRGQDEQFF. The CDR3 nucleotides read TGTGCCAGTTCGGACAGGGGCCAGGATGAGCAGTTCTTC.

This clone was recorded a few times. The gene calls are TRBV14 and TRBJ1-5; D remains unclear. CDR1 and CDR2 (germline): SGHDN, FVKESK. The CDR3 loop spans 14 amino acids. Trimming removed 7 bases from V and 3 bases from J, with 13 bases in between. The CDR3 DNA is TGTGCCAGCAACCCCTCCGCGAACAATCAGCCCCAGCATTTT. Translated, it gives CASNPSANNQPQHF.

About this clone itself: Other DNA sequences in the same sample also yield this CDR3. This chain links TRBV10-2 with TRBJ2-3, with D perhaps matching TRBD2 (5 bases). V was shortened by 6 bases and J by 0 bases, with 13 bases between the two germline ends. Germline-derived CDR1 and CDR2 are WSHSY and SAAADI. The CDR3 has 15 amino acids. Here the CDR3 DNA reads TGCGCCAGCAGCCCCGGGGTATTGAGCACAGATACGCAGTATTTT. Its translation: CASSPGVLSTDTQYF.

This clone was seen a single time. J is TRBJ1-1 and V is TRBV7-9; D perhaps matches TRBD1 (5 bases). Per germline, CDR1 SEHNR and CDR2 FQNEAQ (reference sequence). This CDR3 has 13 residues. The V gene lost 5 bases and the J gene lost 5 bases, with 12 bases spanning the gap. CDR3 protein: CASSAGYETEAFF. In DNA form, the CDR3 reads TGTGCCAGCAGCGCAGGGTATGAGACTGAAGCTTTCTTT.

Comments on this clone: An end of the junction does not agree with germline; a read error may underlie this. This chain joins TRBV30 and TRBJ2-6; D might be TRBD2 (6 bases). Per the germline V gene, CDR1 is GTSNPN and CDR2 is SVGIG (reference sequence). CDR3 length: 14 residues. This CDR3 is CACGVGTGANGLTF. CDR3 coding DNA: TGTGCCTGCGGGGTGGGGACTGGGGCCAACGGCCTGACTTTC.